Detailed here is one T cell receptor (beta chain). With 1 base removed from V and 5 bases from J, the gap between germline ends came to 11 bases. The CDR3 loop spans 14 amino acids. Germline CDR1 reads SGHTA; CDR2 reads FQGNSA. Original processing notes: Nucleated cell number was recorded as an estimate derived from reference gene primer amplification. Here immunoSEQ multiplex PCR was the method, and the copy in TCRdb shows in-frame clones only, minus some. Clonal size and the V and J genes are those of that table, whereas D and trimming came from the DNA. The table includes 150,000 to 200,000 clones, roughly 79% detected once. The data were taken from a study of blood T cell repertoires in COVID-19. Turning to the study itself: The United States, Italy and Spain supplied acute and convalescent COVID-19 samples. Sample material is recorded as cDNA or gDNA derived from T cells, B-cell-depleted T cells, or PBMCs.

The sequence was collected from a man between 60 and 75 years old with active or convalescent COVID-19. The sequencing sample was made of peripheral blood. V and J are TRBV7-2 and TRBJ1-2; D ambiguous. This chain's CDR3 is CASSLVARLYGYTF. The DNA for the CDR3 is TGTGCCAGCAGCTTAGTAGCACGGTTATATGGCTACACCTTC.